Below, 24 T cell receptor beta chains from the same sample are listed, as sequenced in a study of blood T cell repertoires in COVID-19. Sequencing was performed with immunoSEQ multiplex PCR; in TCRdb, only in-frame clones are kept and a portion is missing. Found here are some 270,000 clones, roughly 88% of them singletons; the top ten hold 11%. Sequencing input: peripheral blood. The origin of the receptors is a woman aged 70-85 years with acute or convalescent COVID-19.

The V call is TRBV11-2, the J call TRBJ2-1; D gene unclear. V dropped 3 bases and J dropped 3 bases, with 12 bases sitting between them. Germline lookup yields CDR1 SGHAT and CDR2 FQNNGV. This CDR3 is 15 amino acids long. This chain's CDR3 is CASSFSSFGYNEQFF. CDR3 nucleotides: TGTGCCAGCAGCTTTAGCTCCTTTGGCTACAATGAGCAGTTCTTC.

The rearrangement uses TRBV3-1 (or the pseudogene TRBV3-2) and TRBJ2-2; D ambiguous. The CDR3 is made up of 19 amino acids. Between the trimmed V and J ends, which lost 4 bases and 1 base, there was a span of 22 bases. Germline CDR1 is LGHDT and CDR2 is YNNKEL (reference sequence). The CDR3 DNA sequence: TGTGCCAGCAGCCCAATGGCCGATGTATGGCGGATGAACACCGGGGAGCTGTTTTTT. It is translated as CASSPMADVWRMNTGELFF.

The gene calls are TRBV19 and TRBJ1-2; D is unresolved. V gave up 5 bases and J gave up 6 bases, with 10 bases separating them. The CDR3 is made up of 12 amino acids. Per the germline V gene, CDR1 is LNHDA and CDR2 is SQIVND (reference sequence). The CDR3 sequence: CASSRELNGYTF. The CDR3 nucleotides read TGTGCCAGTAGTCGCGAGCTGAATGGCTACACCTTC.

V gene TRBV5-1 combines with J gene TRBJ2-2, with D perhaps TRBD2 (7 bases). The germline gives CDR1 SGHRS, CDR2 YFSETQ. V shed 0 bases and J shed 5 bases, with 17 bases lying between them. The CDR3 loop spans 17 amino acids. The CDR3 region has the DNA TGCGCCAGCAGCTTGGCCTCGGGCGGGGGCAGGACCGGGGAGCTGTTTTTT. Protein sequence: CASSLASGGGRTGELFF.

As regards this clone: The same CDR3 is also encoded by other DNA sequences in this sample. The gene calls are TRBV3-1 (or the pseudogene TRBV3-2) and TRBJ1-2; D is unresolved. Per germline, CDR1 LGHDT and CDR2 YNNKEL (reference sequence). This CDR3 is built from 13 residues. Trimming took off 4 bases at V and 2 bases at J, with 8 bases between the two ends. The CDR3 sequence: CASSRDSNYGYTF. CDR3 in DNA: TGTGCCAGCAGCCGCGACTCAAACTATGGCTACACCTTC.

This chain's CDR3 is CASSYFRLGGYIQYF. The CDR3 nucleotides read TGTGCCAGCAGTTACTTCAGACTAGGAGGGTACATTCAGTACTTC. The genes are TRBV6-5 and TRBJ2-4, with D maybe TRBD2 (6 bases). CDR1 is MNHEY and CDR2 is SVGAGI in the germline V gene. The CDR3 covers 15 residues. Trimming left V 1 base short and J 8 bases short, with 15 bases between.

The CDR3 coding sequence is TGCGCCAGCAGGCCCGGGCGGGCAACTAATGAAAAACTGTTTTTT. Its protein is CASRPGRATNEKLFF. This chain joins TRBV4-1 and TRBJ1-4; D not resolved. CDR1 is MGHRA and CDR2 is YSYEKL in the germline V gene. The germline V and J ends were trimmed by 6 bases and 0 bases, with 11 bases remaining between them. The CDR3 spans 15 residues.

A remark on this clone: The sample contains more than one DNA sequence encoding this CDR3. The CDR3 coding sequence is TGTGCCAGCAGCTTGGGCGGAGGCACAGATACGCAGTATTTT. Translated: CASSLGGGTDTQYF. The V call is TRBV5-4, the J call TRBJ2-3; the D is unclear. V was clipped by 0 bases and J by 1 base, with 6 bases between them. Germline CDR1 and CDR2: SGHNT and YYREEE (reference sequence). The CDR3 length is 14 residues.

The V gene is TRBV7-2, the J gene TRBJ2-5; 11 nucleotides match TRBD2. CDR3 length: 14 amino acids. Trimming cost V 4 bases and J 4 bases; bases outside gene matches: 2. CDR1 and CDR2 from the germline V gene are SGHTA and FQGNSA. CDR3 sequence (DNA): TGTGCCAGCAGCTCGGGACTAGCGGTAGAGACCCAGTACTTC. Protein sequence: CASSSGLAVETQYF.

The chain links TRBV4-2 to TRBJ2-1; 13 bases are shared with TRBD2. The CDR3 consists of 16 residues. J lost 5 bases, V lost 4 bases, and 5 bases had no gene match. The germline CDR1 and CDR2 sequences are LGHNA and YNFKEQ. The DNA of the CDR3 is TGTGCCAGCAGCCGCACTAGCGGGGGGGATGACAATGAGCAGTTCTTC. Its protein product is CASSRTSGGDDNEQFF.

The rearrangement joins TRBV6-5 to TRBJ1-2; maybe TRBD1 (6 bases). The CDR3 extends over 14 amino acids. From germline, CDR1 is MNHEY and CDR2 SVGAGI. The V end was cut by 7 bases, the J end by 8 bases, with 20 bases between. The CDR3 region has the DNA TGTGCCAGCATCCCCGCCAGGCTAGGGGGAGGCTACACCTTC. Protein: CASIPARLGGGYTF.

This chain connects TRBV29-1 to TRBJ1-4, with 7 bases aligning to TRBD1. CDR1 is SQVTM, CDR2 ANQGSEA, per germline. Unmatched junction bases numbered 3, after V lost 5 bases and J lost 3 bases. The CDR3 totals 13 residues. DNA of the CDR3: TGCAGCGTTAAACAGGGGCCTAATGAAAAACTGTTTTTT. Translation gives CSVKQGPNEKLFF.

The rearrangement links TRBV2 to TRBJ1-4; TRBD1 agrees at 9 bases. The CDR3 is 14 amino acids. Trimming cost V 7 bases and J 5 bases; bases outside gene matches: 5. Germline V CDR1 and CDR2: SNHLY, FYNNEI. The DNA for the CDR3 is TGTGCCAGCAAGGGGGACAGGGCGAATGAAAAACTGTTTTTT. Protein sequence: CASKGDRANEKLFF.

J is TRBJ2-1 and V is TRBV30; D remains unclear. CDR1 GTSNPN and CDR2 SVGIG come from the germline V gene (reference sequence). Trimming shortened V by 5 bases and J by 0 bases, and 17 bases separated the two germline ends. This CDR3 has 16 amino acids. The CDR3 sequence is CAWSPLDSRSYNEQFF. The CDR3 DNA follows: TGTGCCTGGTCTCCCCTCGACTCACGCTCCTACAATGAGCAGTTCTTC.

The chain has TRBV6-4 and TRBJ2-2; a weak D match, TRBD2 (6 bases). The CDR3 loop spans 14 amino acids. V lost 2 bases and J 8 bases, leaving 12 bases between the germline ends. Germline V gene lookup returns CDR1 MRHNA and CDR2 SNTAGT. CDR3 coding DNA: TGTGCCAGCAGTGACATCGGGAGTATGGGGGAGCTGTTTTTT. Its translation: CASSDIGSMGELFF.

This clone was seen a few times. The gene calls are TRBV6-1 and TRBJ1-5; D is unresolved. The CDR3 consists of 18 residues. The V end was cut by 6 bases, the J end by 2 bases, with 23 bases between. Per the germline V gene, CDR1 is MNHNS and CDR2 is SASEGT. The CDR3, as DNA: TGTGCCAGCAGGGAACCCTGGGCCCCCCTGAGGGGCAATCAGCCCCAGCATTTT. Protein product: CASREPWAPLRGNQPQHF.

The chain links TRBV2 to TRBJ1-6, with TRBD1 as a possible D gene (6 bases). The CDR3 is 15 amino acids. V lost 4 bases to trimming and J lost 10 bases, with 17 bases between them. From germline, CDR1 is SNHLY and CDR2 FYNNEI. The CDR3 DNA is TGTGCCAGCAGTGGACAGGTCCTAGAGGGATCACCCCTCCACTTT. It specifies CASSGQVLEGSPLHF.

This clone was counted ten times or more. V gene TRBV15 combines with J gene TRBJ1-5; D not certain. The germline CDR1 and CDR2 sequences are LNHNV and YYDKDF (reference sequence). The CDR3 covers 14 residues. The V and J ends lost 0 bases and 5 bases respectively, with 8 bases between them. This CDR3 reads CATSRDRSDQPQHF. The CDR3 DNA reads as TGTGCCACCAGCAGAGATCGTTCGGATCAGCCCCAGCATTTT. Complete variable domain (other parts from reference TRBV15 and TRBJ1-5): DAMVIQNPRYQVTQFGKPVTLSCSQTLNHNVMYWYQQKSSQAPKLLFHYYDKDFNNEADTPDNFQSRRPNTSFCFLDIRSPGLGDTAMYLCATSRDRSDQPQHFGDGTRLSIL.

This chain links TRBV5-1 with TRBJ1-4; no definite D call. The CDR3 is 14 amino acids. Germline CDR1 is SGHRS and CDR2 is YFSETQ. The V end was cut by 0 bases, the J end by 4 bases, with 7 bases between. The CDR3 loop reads CASSLAQLNEKLFF. In DNA form, the CDR3 reads TGCGCCAGCAGCTTGGCACAGCTTAATGAAAAACTGTTTTTT. Drawing the rest from reference TRBV5-1 and TRBJ1-4, the complete variable domain is KAGVTQTPRYLIKTRGQQVTLSCSPISGHRSVSWYQQTPGQGLQFLFEYFSETQRNKGNFPGRFSGRQFSNSRSEMNVSTLELGDSALYLCASSLAQLNEKLFFGSGTQLSVL.

J is TRBJ1-6 and V is TRBV14; D gene ambiguous. Deletions cut 5 bases from V and 7 bases from J, with 9 bases between. CDR3 length: 13 residues. Germline loops: CDR1 SGHDN, CDR2 FVKESK. CDR3 sequence (DNA): TGTGCCAGCAGCACGATACAGAATTCACCCCTCCACTTT. Translation: CASSTIQNSPLHF.

The chain combines TRBV18 with TRBJ2-1; tentatively, D is TRBD1 (6 bases). Germline assignment: CDR1 KGHSH and CDR2 LQKENI. The V gene lost 3 bases and the J gene lost 3 bases, with 12 bases spanning the gap. The CDR3 runs to 15 residues. CDR3 bases: TGTGCCAGCTCACCCCAACAGGGTTTCTACAATGAGCAGTTCTTC. It specifies CASSPQQGFYNEQFF.

Written as DNA, the CDR3 is TGTGCCAGCAGTATTCCAGGGAACACTGAAGCTTTCTTT. Translating it yields CASSIPGNTEAFF. V gene TRBV6-5 combines with J gene TRBJ1-1; D remains ambiguous. There are 13 residues in the CDR3. V was clipped by 5 bases and J by 1 base, with 8 bases between them. The germline CDR1 and CDR2 sequences are MNHEY and SVGAGI.

This chain joins TRBV18 and TRBJ1-1; 8 nucleotides match TRBD1. Trimming removed 4 bases from V and 8 bases from J; junction bases left unmatched: 6. Looked up from germline, CDR1 is KGHSH and CDR2 is LQKENI. This CDR3 has 13 residues. CDR3 nucleotides: TGTGCCAGCTCACAGGACAGGGAACAGGAAGCTTTCTTT. It translates to CASSQDREQEAFF. Combining the CDR3 with reference TRBV18 and TRBJ1-1 gives the whole variable domain NAGVMQNPRHLVRRRGQEARLRCSPMKGHSHVYWYRQLPEEGLKFMVYLQKENIIDESGMPKERFSAEFPKEGPSILRIQQVVRGDSAAYFCASSQDREQEAFFGQGTRLTVV.

The chain links TRBV5-5 to TRBJ1-6; TRBD1 might be the D (6 bases). This CDR3 has 17 residues. V was clipped by 0 bases and J by 0 bases, with 10 bases between them. Germline values: CDR1 SGHKS, CDR2 YYEKEE (reference sequence). The CDR3 DNA reads as TGTGCCAGCAGCTTGGATACAGGGAGCTCCTATAATTCACCCCTCCACTTT. Encoded protein: CASSLDTGSSYNSPLHF. The variable domain in full, with the rest retrieved from reference TRBV5-5 and TRBJ1-6, is DAGVTQSPTHLIKTRGQQVTLRCSPISGHKSVSWYQQVLGQGPQFIFQYYEKEERGRGNFPDRFSARQFPNYSSELNVNALLLGDSALYLCASSLDTGSSYNSPLHFGNGTRLTVT.